This T cell receptor beta chain is drawn from a study of T cells in Graves' hyperthyroidism and ophthalmopathy. TCR beta CDR3 regions were amplified from RNA transcripts. The TCR CDR3 first-round RT-PCR relied on the HTBI primer set. TCRdb passed the multiplex PCR reads through MiXCR, listing each CDR3 protein once. The table includes some 600,000 distinct CDR3 sequences, more than 11% detected once. V lost 3 bases and J lost 7, with 4 bases in between. CDR1 and CDR2 (germline): MDHEN, SYDVKM. The CDR3 loop spans 12 amino acids. This clonotype was seen many times. Material for sequencing was blood. This sequence joins TRBV28 and TRBJ1-6; D is unresolved. The source of this sequence is a woman under 40 with Graves' hyperthyroidism that later progressed to Graves' ophthalmopathy. The DNA of the CDR3 is TGTGCCAGCAGTTTCCCCAATTCACCCCTCCACTTT. It yields the protein CASSFPNSPLHF.